This TCR beta chain was obtained from a study of cytomegalovirus exposure and HLA in healthy donors. CDR3 length equals 12 residues. Germline-derived CDR1 and CDR2 are SNHLY and FYNNEI. The PCR had 60 Vbeta and 13 Jbeta primers. Sequenced by immunoSEQ multiplex PCR; TCRdb stores in-frame clones only, minus some. This sample has about 160,000 clones, with 65% to 80% found just once. The TCR comes from a woman aged 45-65 years in good health and CMV-seropositive. The rearrangement uses TRBV2 and TRBJ1-1; TRBD1 matches 12 bases. Source material: PBMCs. CDR3 protein: CAGDRGRTEAFF. The CDR3 bases are TGTGCAGGGGACAGGGGGCGGACTGAAGCTTTCTTT.